This record looks at one T cell receptor (beta chain) sequence and its context. This clone's antigen is unknown. No clone much larger than this one lies a single base away; base qualities are absent. The library came from the immunoSEQ multiplex PCR assay. For the multiplex PCR, a mixture combining 60 forward primers for TCR Vbeta segments and 13 reverse primers for TCR Jbeta segments was used. The CDR3 region of rearranged TCR beta genes was amplified from genomic DNA with a multiplex PCR assay. On the Illumina HiSeq System, the amplified TCR beta libraries were sequenced as 87-base-pair reads. In the source study's methods: Across the 640 or so repertoires, a later analysis counted roughly 84 million unique TCR beta chains, around 10 million of which were shared by at least two donors. To remove PCR and sequencing errors, raw reads were error-corrected and collapsed into unique sequences using a nearest-neighbor algorithm that merged closely related sequences. CDR3 sequences were aligned to IMGT reference sequences to assign V, D and J gene segments. Each retained sequence needed at least a six-nucleotide match to both a V gene segment and a J gene segment. A rearrangement counted as productive if the CDR3 had no stop codons and remained in frame with V and J, and every other rearrangement counted as non-productive. Following IMGT convention, CDR3 was defined as the stretch from the second conserved V-encoded cysteine up to the conserved J-encoded phenylalanine. The earlier analysis of a few hundred of the donors excluded sequences that lacked an unambiguous match to a single V gene segment. An earlier analysis of about 590 of the donors classified V segments as functional when productive rearrangements were above 56.7% and as segregating when the standard deviation between donors was above 5%. To diagnose cytomegalovirus status from the catalog of TCR beta chain sequences, a statistical classification framework was built. In a later analysis, TCR nucleotide sequences were compared against IMGT/GENE-DB human TR gene sequences so that V and J genes could be assigned. A later analysis assigned CDR3 sequences and most-parsimonious VDJ recombination scenarios with the TCRdist pipeline. In a later analysis, each TCR beta chain was defined by its CDR3 amino acid sequence together with its V-gene family, and reads lacking a unique V-gene family were excluded. To address suspected cross-contamination and a sequencing artifact, a later analysis removed a few hundred highly shared, low-generation-probability nucleotide sequences. In a later analysis, a clonal expansion index was calculated for each public chain from normalized within-repertoire ranks of inferred template counts. Generation probabilities in a later analysis came from a VDJ recombination model fitted to out-of-frame rearrangements, and those results were checked against IGoR. In a later analysis, hypergeometric tests were used to score TCR-TCR, TCR-HLA and TCR-CMV co-occurrence, with a repertoire-size bias correction applied to TCR pairs. In a later analysis, false discovery rates were estimated by permuting HLA or CMV assignments 20 times. A later analysis grouped co-occurring TCRs with DBSCAN, adding TCRdist sequence similarity when clustering within HLA-allele-positive subsets. For co-occurrence clustering, repertoires with fewer than 30,000 or more than 120,000 public chains were excluded, along with five or six repertoires with anomalous nucleotide sharing. Held by TCRdb, this immuneACCESS table contains in-frame sequences only and omits some clones. Under half of the omission traces to an unresolved V gene where checked; the cause of the rest is unknown. From that table come the V and J calls and clone size; the DNA was used to work out D and trimming. For this sample there are 150,000 to 200,000 clones; roughly 80% appear just once. The leading ten clones occupy about 3% of the sample.

The cohort consisted of approximately 690 healthy bone marrow donors. At the time of sampling, every cohort member was nominally healthy, though immune exposures that went unrecorded were likely present. The donor tested CMV seronegative and was one of the 352 seronegative cohort members. A peripheral blood sample was provided by each donor, and peripheral blood mononuclear cells were used for TCR beta sequencing. The Qiagen DNeasy Blood Extraction Kit was used to extract genomic DNA from the blood cell samples. V lost 5 bases and J lost 4 bases, and the count of bases not matched to a germline gene is 2. As encoded in the germline V gene, CDR1 is MNHEY while CDR2 is SVGAGI. The CDR3 spans 13 residues, from the cysteine through the phenylalanine. CDR3 DNA is the only sequence kept; it has 39 bases, read in frame from the first base. This specimen comes from a study of cytomegalovirus exposure and HLA in healthy donors (dated by TCRdb to 2016 to 2017). Looking at the study overall: An earlier analysis of some 620 of the donors reported about 280 Gb of sequence data and 117 million unique TCR beta sequences obtained from around 170 million T cells. Of the 350 to 400 genotyped donors, around 81% fell in the genetic ancestry cluster associated with self-reported Caucasian donors. The T cell repertoires of around 730 subjects were profiled by immunosequencing and related to cytomegalovirus serostatus. The study aimed to test whether signatures of past pathogen exposure could be identified by cataloging public T cell receptors. Alongside the repertoire data, information on donor age, sex, ethnicity and CMV serostatus was compiled. In addition to the first cohort of 650 to 750 subjects, a separate validation cohort of over 90 different subjects was used. About five DR-DQ haplotypes were handled as single units for association and clustering, since linkage in the cohort was strong. The later analysis used no new phenotypic data to find candidate immune exposures, relying instead on TCR beta sequences and their occurrence across donors. A later genetic analysis took genome-wide SNP genotypes for about 55% of the 666 donors and used that subset as a discovery cohort. To study patterns of TCR occurrence, a later analysis re-analyzed previously published TCR beta repertoires from several hundred donors and added high-resolution HLA genotyping. Class I and class II HLA loci were covered by the typing at four-digit resolution. Around 320 gigabases of sequencing data and some 85 million unique TCR sequences were included in an early release covering under 650 HLA-typed donors. High-throughput TCR immunosequencing, statistical association of individual TCRs with disease status, and machine learning were combined to predict cytomegalovirus infection status. Among about 360 genotyped donors of the cohort, an average of approximately 250,000 unique TCR beta nucleotide sequences were sequenced per donor, roughly 20% of them non-productive. Typing coverage varied by locus: roughly 629-640 donors for A, B, C, DRB1 and DQB1; approximately 500 for DQA1; around 610 for DPA1; approximately 450 for DPB1. In an earlier analysis of several hundred of the donors, high-throughput TCR beta sequencing was used to judge whether each TCR beta V gene segment behaved as functional or pseudogenic. Every repertoire in the discovery cohort had been generated on one and the same sequencing platform.

Overall study outcomes, separate from this receptor: According to a later analysis, TCR association rates differed among HLA loci, with DRB1 alleles showing the most associated TCRs and HLA-C alleles showing the fewest. In a later genetic analysis, fewer N-insertions in productive TCRs were reported among donors in an Asian-associated ancestry cluster than the roughly 670-donor mean. In vitro tests confirmed that a few of the cytomegalovirus-associated TCR beta chains recognize cytomegalovirus antigens. Sequencing depth was assumed to be roughly uniform across donors in the presence/absence analyses, though that assumption may not hold. Most TCR sequences were seen in very few donors, while some public TCRs were found in many individuals. The classifier was reported to diagnose cytomegalovirus status with high specificity and sensitivity in both the original and validation cohorts. Because some donors lacked HLA typing at each locus, the association tests relied only on the typed subset. A later analysis associated about 18,000 TCR beta sequences with specific HLA alleles at a false discovery rate of 0.05. The study gave a list of under 200 TCR beta chains associated with cytomegalovirus. Immune exposure information for the cohort was limited to CMV serostatus. Strong co-occurrence of HLA alleles, especially DR and DQ, made assigning TCR associations to individual alleles difficult. A further reported finding was that TCR beta sequences accurately predicted the HLA-A and HLA-B alleles for most subjects in the first cohort. A cluster of highly shared sequence variants was judged likely to be a technical artifact of the sequencing pipeline. Most CMV-associated TCR beta chains appeared to be HLA-restricted in a later analysis, and the HLA associations seemed to be driven largely by CMV exposure. According to a later analysis, parvovirus B19, influenza, CMV and Epstein-Barr virus appeared linked to several top co-occurrence clusters. Because counts were too low, about 18 rarely observed V segments, including chromosome 9 orphons, were excluded from the earlier analysis of fewer than 650 of the donors. An earlier analysis of approximately 600 of the donors showed that most TCR beta V segments appeared in productive rearrangements either about 90% or about 30% of the time, which broadly matched IMGT annotations. It was suggested by the authors that the approach could potentially be generalized to other disease states and immunological phenotypes. In this cohort, only TCR beta chains were sequenced, and detectable features were limited by the absence of alpha or paired-chain data. The 87-base-pair reads could not distinguish some IMGT-functional V segments, including TRBV6-2 and TRBV6-3, so those segments were excluded. Correlated functional status among segregating V segments might reflect linkage disequilibrium, but an unknown experimental factor could not be ruled out. In a later analysis, HLA-associated TCR beta chains were found to be more clonally expanded and to have lower generation probabilities than equally common non-associated chains. V-gene and J-gene trimming of TCR beta chains was associated with a missense DCLRE1C variant in a later genetic analysis, and the association was replicated in an independent cohort.

Sequencing was performed on PBMCs. This TCR was recovered from a male donor in good health and CMV-seronegative. The sequence links TRBV6-5 to TRBJ1-2, with TRBD1 matching 9 junction bases. The DNA sequence follows: TGTGCCAGCAGTCGGGACAGGGTCTATGGCTACACCTTC. It is translated as CASSRDRVYGYTF.